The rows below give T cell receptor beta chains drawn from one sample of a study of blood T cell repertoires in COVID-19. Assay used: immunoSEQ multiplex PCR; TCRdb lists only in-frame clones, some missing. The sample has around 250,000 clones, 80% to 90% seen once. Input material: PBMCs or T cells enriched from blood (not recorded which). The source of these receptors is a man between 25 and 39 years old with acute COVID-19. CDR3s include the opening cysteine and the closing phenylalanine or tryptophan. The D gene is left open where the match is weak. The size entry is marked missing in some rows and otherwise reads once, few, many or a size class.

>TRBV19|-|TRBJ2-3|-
CASSSPRRTDTQYF
TGTGCCAGTAGCTCCCCCCGCAGGACAGATACGCAGTATTTT
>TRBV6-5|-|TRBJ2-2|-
CASRIDRGAAGELFF
TGTGCCAGCAGAATTGATCGGGGGGCGGCCGGGGAGCTGTTTTTT
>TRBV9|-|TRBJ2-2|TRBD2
CASSSRASGNGGELFF
TGTGCCAGCAGCTCGCGGGCTAGCGGGAACGGCGGGGAGCTGTTTTTT
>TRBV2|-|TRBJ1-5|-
CASSPLQGNQPQHF
TGTGCCAGCAGTCCCCTACAGGGAAATCAGCCCCAGCATTTT
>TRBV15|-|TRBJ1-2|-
CATSRDPTNYGYTF
TGTGCCACCAGCAGAGATCCCACTAACTATGGCTACACCTTC
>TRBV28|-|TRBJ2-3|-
CASSFSVDTQYF
TGTGCCAGCAGTTTTTCGGTGGATACGCAGTATTTT
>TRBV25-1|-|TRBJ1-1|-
CASGQQGYTEAFF
TGTGCCAGCGGACAACAGGGTTACACTGAAGCTTTCTTT
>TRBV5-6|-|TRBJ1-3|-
CASSWPRQGDTIYF
TGTGCCAGCAGCTGGCCCCGGCAGGGTGACACCATATATTTT
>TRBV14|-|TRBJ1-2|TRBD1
CASSQVGTGLGYTF
TGTGCCAGCAGCCAAGTCGGGACAGGGCTCGGCTACACCTTC
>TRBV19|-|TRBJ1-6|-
CASSPRESSPLHF
TGTGCCAGTAGTCCGAGGGAGTCTTCACCCCTCCACTTT
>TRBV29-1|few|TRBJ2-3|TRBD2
CSVDTSGRSDTQYF
TGCAGCGTTGATACTAGCGGGAGGTCAGATACGCAGTATTTT
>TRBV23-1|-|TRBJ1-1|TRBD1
CASGTGQATYLTKAFF
TGCGCCAGCGGAACTGGACAGGCAACCTATTTGACCAAAGCTTTCTTT
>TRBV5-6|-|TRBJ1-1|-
CASTTRNTEAFF
TGTGCCAGCACCACGCGGAACACTGAAGCTTTCTTT
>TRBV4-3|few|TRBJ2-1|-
CASSQEIQGSYNEQFF
TGCGCCAGCAGCCAAGAAATTCAGGGTTCCTACAATGAGCAGTTCTTC
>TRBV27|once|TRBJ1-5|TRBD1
CASSAGQVPNQPQHF
TGTGCCAGCAGCGCGGGACAGGTTCCCAATCAGCCCCAGCATTTT
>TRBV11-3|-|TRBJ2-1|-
CASSDWAQGLPYNEQFF
TGTGCCAGCAGCGATTGGGCGCAGGGTCTCCCCTACAATGAGCAGTTCTTC
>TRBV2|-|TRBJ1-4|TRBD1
CASSVRQGLNEKLFF
TGTGCCAGCAGTGTAAGACAGGGCCTGAATGAAAAACTGTTTTTT
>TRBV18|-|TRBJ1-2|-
CASSATDYGYTF
TGTGCCAGCTCGGCGACAGACTATGGCTACACCTTC
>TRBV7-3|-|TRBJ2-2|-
CASSLTFRTGELFF
TGTGCCAGCAGCCTCACGTTTCGGACCGGGGAGCTGTTTTTT
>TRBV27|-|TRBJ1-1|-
CASSPGFTEAFF
TGTGCCAGCAGCCCAGGGTTCACTGAAGCTTTCTTT
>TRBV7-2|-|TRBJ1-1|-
CASSLEEYTEAFF
TGTGCCAGCAGCTTAGAAGAGTACACTGAAGCTTTCTTT
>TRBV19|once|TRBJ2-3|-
CASSRDTTRNTQYF
TGTGCCAGCTCTCGGGACACAACACGAAATACGCAGTATTTT
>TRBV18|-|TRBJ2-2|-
CASSLANFLSTGELFF
TGTGCCAGCTCGCTAGCGAATTTCTTAAGCACCGGGGAGCTGTTTTTT
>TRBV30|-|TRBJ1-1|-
CACKREGTEAFF
TGTGCCTGCAAGAGGGAAGGGACTGAAGCTTTCTTT
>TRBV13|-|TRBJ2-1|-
CASSPERGNEQFF
TGTGCCAGCAGCCCCGAGCGAGGCAATGAGCAGTTCTTC
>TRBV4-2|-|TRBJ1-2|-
CASSQGIFQGSYGYTF
TGTGCCAGCAGCCAGGGGATATTCCAGGGGTCCTATGGCTACACCTTC
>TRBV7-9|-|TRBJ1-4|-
CASSLWRQARNEKLFF
TGTGCCAGCAGCTTATGGAGGCAGGCGCGTAATGAAAAACTGTTTTTT
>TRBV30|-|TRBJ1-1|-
CAWSVKGNRPNTEAFF
TGTGCCTGGAGTGTCAAAGGAAACAGACCGAACACTGAAGCTTTCTTT
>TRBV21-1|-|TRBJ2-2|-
CASSASGTGVFPGELFF
TGTGCCAGCAGCGCATCCGGGACAGGGGTTTTTCCCGGGGAGCTGTTTTTT
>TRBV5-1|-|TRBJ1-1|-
CASSHYRAAEGRAFF
TGCGCCAGCAGCCACTACCGGGCAGCGGAAGGTAGAGCTTTCTTT
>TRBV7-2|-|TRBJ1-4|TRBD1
CASSLVLGTGGEKLFF
TGTGCCAGCAGCTTAGTCCTTGGGACAGGGGGGGAAAAACTGTTTTTT
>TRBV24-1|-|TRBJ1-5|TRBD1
CATSDPTGGSDQPQHF
TGTGCCACCAGTGACCCGACAGGGGGAAGTGATCAGCCCCAGCATTTT
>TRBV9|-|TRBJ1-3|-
CASSRNTGTGNTIYF
TGTGCCAGCAGCCGAAATACAGGGACCGGAAACACCATATATTTT
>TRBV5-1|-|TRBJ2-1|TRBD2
CASSLLSGNSNEQFF
TGTGCCAGCAGCTTGCTTAGCGGGAATTCCAATGAGCAGTTCTTC
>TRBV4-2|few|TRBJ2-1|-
CASSQDRSGPGNNEQFF
TGTGCCAGCAGCCAAGATCGGAGCGGCCCCGGGAACAATGAGCAGTTCTTC
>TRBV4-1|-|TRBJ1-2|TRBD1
CASSQPTGQISSYGYTF
TGCGCCAGCAGCCAACCGACGGGACAGATCTCTAGCTATGGCTACACCTTC
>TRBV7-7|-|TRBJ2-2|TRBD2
CASSPGGLAGGELFF
TGTGCCAGCAGCCCGGGCGGACTAGCTGGCGGGGAGCTGTTTTTT